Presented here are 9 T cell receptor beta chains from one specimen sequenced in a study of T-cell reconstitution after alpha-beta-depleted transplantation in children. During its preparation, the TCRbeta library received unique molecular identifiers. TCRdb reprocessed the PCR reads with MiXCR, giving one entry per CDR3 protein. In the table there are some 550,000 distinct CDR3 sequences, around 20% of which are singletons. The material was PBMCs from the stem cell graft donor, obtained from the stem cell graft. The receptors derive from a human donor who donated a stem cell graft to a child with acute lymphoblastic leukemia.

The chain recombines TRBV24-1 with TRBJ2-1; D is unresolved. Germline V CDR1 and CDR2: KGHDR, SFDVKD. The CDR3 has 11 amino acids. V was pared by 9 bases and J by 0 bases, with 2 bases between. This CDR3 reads CATRSYNEQFF. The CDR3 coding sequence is TGTGCCACCCGCTCCTACAATGAGCAGTTCTTC.

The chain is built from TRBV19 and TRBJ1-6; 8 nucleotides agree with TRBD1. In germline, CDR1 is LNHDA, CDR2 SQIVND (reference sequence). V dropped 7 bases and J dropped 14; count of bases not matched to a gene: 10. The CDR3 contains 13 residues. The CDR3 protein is CASKDRVLRALHF. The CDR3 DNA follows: TGTGCCAGTAAGGACAGGGTCTTGAGGGCCCTCCACTTT.

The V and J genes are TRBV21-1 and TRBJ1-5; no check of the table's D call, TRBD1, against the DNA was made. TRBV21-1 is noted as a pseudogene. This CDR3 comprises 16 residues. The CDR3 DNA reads TGTGCCAGCAGCTTGCCCCCCCGGGACGGCAATCAGCCCCAGCATTTT. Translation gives CASSLPPRDGNQPQHF.

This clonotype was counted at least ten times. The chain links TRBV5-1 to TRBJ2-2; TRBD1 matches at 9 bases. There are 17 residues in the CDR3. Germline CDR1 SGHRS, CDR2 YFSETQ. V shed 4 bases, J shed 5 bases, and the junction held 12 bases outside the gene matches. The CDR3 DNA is TGCGCCAGCAGCATCCTGCCCGGGACAGGGACGACCGGGGAGCTGTTTTTT. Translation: CASSILPGTGTTGELFF.

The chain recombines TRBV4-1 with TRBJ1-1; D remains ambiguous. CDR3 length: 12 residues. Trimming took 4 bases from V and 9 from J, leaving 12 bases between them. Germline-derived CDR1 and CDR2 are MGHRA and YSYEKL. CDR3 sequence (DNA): TGCGCCAGCAGCCTCGCGGACCATAAAGCTTTCTTT. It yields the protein CASSLADHKAFF.

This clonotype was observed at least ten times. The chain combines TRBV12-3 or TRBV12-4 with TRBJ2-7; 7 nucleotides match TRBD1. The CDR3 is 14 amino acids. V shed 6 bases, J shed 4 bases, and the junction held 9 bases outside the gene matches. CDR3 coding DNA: TGTGCCAGCAGCCTAGACAGGGTTCGGTACGAGCAGTACTTC. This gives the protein CASSLDRVRYEQYF.

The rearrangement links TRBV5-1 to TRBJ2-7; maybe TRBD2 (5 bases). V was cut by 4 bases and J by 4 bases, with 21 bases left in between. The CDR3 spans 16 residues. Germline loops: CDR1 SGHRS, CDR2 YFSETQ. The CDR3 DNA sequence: TGCGCCAGCAGCCGCCCGCCAGCGGTAGGGAGATACGAGCAGTACTTC. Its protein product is CASSRPPAVGRYEQYF.

Here the CDR3 reads CASSPAVDPYEQYF. The CDR3 DNA reads as TGTGCCAGCAGCCCCGCGGTCGATCCCTACGAGCAGTACTTC. The chain recombines TRBV7-9 with TRBJ2-7, with D unclear. The CDR3 sequence is 14 residues long. The V end was cut by 5 bases, the J end by 2 bases, with 13 bases between. Germline CDR1 is SEHNR and CDR2 is FQNEAQ (reference sequence).

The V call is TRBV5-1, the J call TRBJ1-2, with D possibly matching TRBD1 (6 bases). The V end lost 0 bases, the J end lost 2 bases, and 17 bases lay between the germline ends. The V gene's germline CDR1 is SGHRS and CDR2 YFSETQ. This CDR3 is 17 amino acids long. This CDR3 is CASSLVRGAKSNYGYTF. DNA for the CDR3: TGCGCCAGCAGCTTGGTTCGGGGGGCGAAGTCAAACTATGGCTACACCTTC.